The clone carrying this T cell receptor beta chain has a single count. Its specificity is unknown. The record originates from a study of T cell responses to AZD1222 COVID-19 vaccine. Whether given at about 4 or about 12 weeks, second doses were pooled. General study results and limits: An increase in Spike-specific TCR breadth and depth was observed after two AZD1222 doses. Vaccine-associated CD4 TCRs spanned spike, dominant at 160-218 and 743-854.

This CDR3 is 14 amino acids long. V shed 6 bases and J shed 2 bases, with 13 bases lying between them. Germline CDR1 is SEHNR and CDR2 is FQNEAQ (reference sequence). Profiled with immunoSEQ multiplex PCR; TCRdb holds only in-frame clones, not every one. The data show 150,000 to 160,000 clones, with 85% to 90% seen just once and about 9.8% held by the top ten. V usage is TRBV7-9 and J usage is TRBJ1-1; D perhaps matches TRBD1 (5 bases). Sequencing used peripheral blood, obtained 28 days after the second AZD1222 dose. The clonotype was recovered from an adult who received the AZD1222 COVID-19 vaccine. CDR3 sequence reads: CASRYGTENTEAFF. Written as DNA, the CDR3 is TGTGCCAGCAGGTATGGGACGGAAAACACTGAAGCTTTCTTT.